A single sample is the source of the 23 T cell receptor beta chains below, sequenced in a study of metastatic and nonmetastatic thyroid tumors. TCRdb re-clonotyped the PCR reads via MiXCR. The sample shows roughly 25,000 clones, around an eighth of them seen only once. Patients had received no treatment of any kind before thyroid surgery. The sequencing input was blood. The receptors shown here come from a female donor with papillary thyroid cancer or a benign thyroid nodule (not recorded which). Some clones in this sample may be carry-over from other donors' samples.

This chain connects TRBV10-3 to TRBJ2-4; 7 positions match TRBD2. Per the germline V gene, CDR1 is ENHRY and CDR2 is SYGVKD. The CDR3 loop spans 11 amino acids. The ends lost 8 bases at V and 14 bases at J; junction bases unmatched: 9. In DNA, the CDR3 is TGTGCCATCGGGGCGGGAGCCCTCAAGTACTTC. Translated: CAIGAGALKYF.

This clone was detected a few times. The chain has TRBV28 and TRBJ1-4; a weak D match, TRBD1 (6 bases). With 5 bases removed from V and 8 bases from J, the gap between germline ends came to 21 bases. CDR3 length equals 16 residues. CDR1 MDHEN and CDR2 SYDVKM come from the germline V gene. The CDR3 DNA reads as TGTGCCAGCAGTGTGCCGGGGGACATCATGGGGGAAAAACTGTTTTTT. It translates to CASSVPGDIMGEKLFF. The entire variable domain, with the rest obtained from reference TRBV28 and TRBJ1-4, is as follows: DVKVTQSSRYLVKRTGEKVFLECVQDMDHENMFWYRQDPGLGLRLIYFSYDVKMKEKGDIPEGYSVSREKKERFSLILESASTNQTSMYLCASSVPGDIMGEKLFFGSGTQLSVL.

This clone is medium-sized. The same CDR3 is also encoded by other DNA sequences in this sample. The chain couples TRBV3-1 to TRBJ2-7, with 15 bases fitting TRBD2. The germline V gene has CDR1 LGHDT and CDR2 YNNKEL (reference sequence). The CDR3 sequence is 18 residues long. Trimming cost V 3 bases and J 0 bases; bases outside gene matches: 6. CDR3 amino acids: CASSQGLAGGKSSYEQYF. As DNA, the CDR3 is TGTGCCAGCAGCCAGGGACTAGCGGGAGGAAAAAGCTCCTACGAGCAGTACTTC.

Ten or more counts support this clone. The chain employs TRBV7-2 and TRBJ1-1; a possible D gene is TRBD1 (5 bases). The V gene lost 5 bases and the J gene lost 4 bases, with 11 bases spanning the gap. This CDR3 contains 13 residues. The germline CDR1 and CDR2 sequences are SGHTA and FQGNSA. CDR3 in amino acids: CASSRPGATEAFF. The CDR3 nucleotides are TGTGCCAGCAGCCGACCCGGGGCCACTGAAGCTTTCTTT.

This rearrangement joins TRBV7-3 to TRBJ2-2, with 12 nucleotides matching TRBD2. This CDR3 spans 16 amino acids. V lost 4 bases to trimming and J lost 6 bases; unmatched junction nucleotides: 6. From germline, CDR1 is SGHTA and CDR2 FQGTGA. DNA of the CDR3: TGTGCCAGCAGCTCGACTAGCGGGAGTAATTCCGGGGAGCTGTTTTTT. Its protein product is CASSSTSGSNSGELFF.

The genes are TRBV20-1 and TRBJ2-2, with 7 bases that match TRBD1. Germline loops: CDR1 DFQATT, CDR2 SNEGSKA (reference sequence). The CDR3 sequence is 14 residues long. The junction had 3 bases not matched to a gene; V was cut back by 3 bases and J by 2 bases. The CDR3 DNA follows: TGCAGTGCTAGGGGGACAGCAAACACCGGGGAGCTGTTTTTT. This encodes CSARGTANTGELFF.

The gene calls are TRBV7-8 and TRBJ2-7; possibly TRBD2 for D (6 bases). V lost 5 bases, J lost 0 bases, and 17 bases lay in between. This CDR3 has 16 amino acids. Looked up from germline, CDR1 is SGHVS and CDR2 is FQNEAQ. This CDR3 reads CASSINRMGLSYEQYF. The CDR3 nucleotides are TGTGCCAGCAGCATCAATAGAATGGGACTCTCCTACGAGCAGTACTTC. Drawing the rest from reference TRBV7-8 and TRBJ2-7, the complete variable domain is GAGVSQSPRYKVAKRGQDVALRCDPISGHVSLFWYQQALGQGPEFLTYFQNEAQLDKSGLPSDRFFAERPEGSVSTLKIQRTQQEDSAVYLCASSINRMGLSYEQYFGPGTRLTVT.

This clone was recorded at least ten times. The chain recombines TRBV7-2 with TRBJ2-1, with TRBD2 matching over 9 bases. Germline CDR1 reads SGHTA; CDR2 reads FQGNSA. This CDR3 contains 17 residues. Trimming removed 5 bases from V and 12 bases from J; junction bases left unmatched: 20. The CDR3 reads CASSPPGVSGSRLGQFF. The CDR3 nucleotides are TGTGCCAGCAGCCCCCCAGGGGTTAGCGGGAGTAGATTGGGGCAGTTCTTC.

Ten or more counts support this clone. This may be a read error: a much more frequent sequence differs by one nucleotide. Other DNA sequences in the same sample also yield this CDR3. The chain employs TRBV15 and TRBJ2-2; D possibly uses TRBD1 or TRBD2 (5 bases each). The V gene's germline CDR1 is LNHNV and CDR2 YYDKDF (reference sequence). Trimming removed 8 bases from V and 2 bases from J, with 9 bases in between. The CDR3 is 13 residues long. The CDR3 DNA reads as TGTGCCACCGGGACGGTAAACACCGGGGAGCTGTTTTTT. Amino acids: CATGTVNTGELFF.

In this sample, this clone turned up many times. The chain joins TRBV24-1 to TRBJ2-1, with 9 bases lining up with TRBD2. This CDR3 has 15 amino acids. The V gene's germline CDR1 is KGHDR and CDR2 SFDVKD. V was clipped by 4 bases and J by 5 bases; unmatched bases: 5. The CDR3 loop is CATSEFSGRDNEQFF. Written as DNA, the CDR3 is TGTGCCACCAGTGAATTTAGCGGGAGAGACAATGAGCAGTTCTTC.

This clone was detected many times. This rearrangement joins TRBV20-1 to TRBJ2-7; 8 bases line up with TRBD2. CDR3 length: 16 amino acids. Germline V gives CDR1 DFQATT, CDR2 SNEGSKA (reference sequence). The trim removed 6 bases at V and 2 bases at J, leaving 15 bases unmatched. The CDR3 sequence: CSAMSLLGSGAYEQYF. DNA for the CDR3: TGCAGTGCAATGTCCCTACTTGGTAGCGGGGCCTACGAGCAGTACTTC.

The sample holds one count of this clone. This chain connects TRBV9 to TRBJ2-5; 8 positions agree with TRBD1. CDR1 SGDLS and CDR2 YYNGEE come from the germline V gene. The trim removed 7 bases at V and 4 bases at J, leaving 12 bases unmatched. The CDR3 extends over 15 amino acids. The CDR3 DNA is TGTGCCAGCGGAGGCCCTCCAGGGGGCGGAGAGACCCAGTACTTC. It is translated as CASGGPPGGGETQYF.

The chain combines TRBV11-2 with TRBJ2-7; 7 nucleotides line up with TRBD1. Trimming at V came to 1 base and at J to 3 bases, leaving 3 bases not matched to a gene. Germline assignment: CDR1 SGHAT and CDR2 FQNNGV. The CDR3 consists of 14 residues. CDR3 bases: TGTGCCAGCAGCTTAGCGGGACAGAACTACGAGCAGTACTTC. Amino acids: CASSLAGQNYEQYF. The whole variable domain, remainder taken from reference TRBV11-2 and TRBJ2-7, is EAGVAQSPRYKIIEKRQSVAFWCNPISGHATLYWYQQILGQGPKLLIQFQNNGVVDDSQLPKDRFSAERLKGVDSTLKIQPAKLEDSAVYLCASSLAGQNYEQYFGPGTRLTVT.

This clone has a count of ten or more. This chain connects TRBV28 to TRBJ2-1; 7 bases match TRBD2. This CDR3 comprises 12 residues. Looked up from germline, CDR1 is MDHEN and CDR2 is SYDVKM. J lost 13 bases, V lost 4 bases, and 7 bases had no gene match. CDR3 sequence: CASSSGLPHQFF. The CDR3 DNA is TGTGCCAGCAGTTCGGGACTACCTCATCAGTTCTTC. Looking up the rest from reference TRBV28 and TRBJ2-1 gives the full variable domain: DVKVTQSSRYLVKRTGEKVFLECVQDMDHENMFWYRQDPGLGLRLIYFSYDVKMKEKGDIPEGYSVSREKKERFSLILESASTNQTSMYLCASSSGLPHQFFGPGTRLTVL.

This clone is medium-sized by share. In DNA, the CDR3 is TGCGCCAGCAGCCCTCCCTTGGGGATGTTTTCCTACGAGCAGTACTTC. This sequence encodes CASSPPLGMFSYEQYF. The chain couples TRBV4-1 to TRBJ2-7; the D is unclear. The CDR3 is made up of 16 amino acids. Trimming took 4 bases from V and 1 from J, leaving 17 bases between them. The germline V gene has CDR1 MGHRA and CDR2 YSYEKL.

The rearrangement joins TRBV28 to TRBJ2-3; TRBD2 matches at 9 bases. Germline trimming cut 7 bases from V and 4 bases from J; bases unmatched to any gene: 9. Germline loops: CDR1 MDHEN, CDR2 SYDVKM. This CDR3 has 15 amino acids. This CDR3 reads CASTRSGGPPDTQYF. The CDR3 DNA reads as TGTGCCAGCACCCGCAGCGGGGGGCCCCCAGATACGCAGTATTTT.

The CDR3 bases are TGCAGTGCTAGAACTTGGACAGGGCATTATTATGGCTACACCTTC. Its translation: CSARTWTGHYYGYTF. This chain uses TRBV20-1 with TRBJ1-2; 8 nucleotides agree with TRBD1. Trimming cost V 2 bases and J 5 bases; bases outside gene matches: 10. Germline CDR1 reads DFQATT; CDR2 reads SNEGSKA (reference sequence). This CDR3 region has 15 residues.

This clone was recorded many times. This chain uses TRBV7-2 with TRBJ1-2; perhaps TRBD1 as D (5 bases). The CDR3 runs 13 residues. V shed 5 bases and J shed 5 bases, with 12 bases lying between them. Germline CDR1 reads SGHTA; CDR2 reads FQGNSA. CDR3 DNA: TGTGCCAGCAGCCCCAGCAGGGATTATGGCTACACCTTC. As protein: CASSPSRDYGYTF. The variable domain in full, with the rest retrieved from reference TRBV7-2 and TRBJ1-2, is GAGVSQSPSNKVTEKGKDVELRCDPISGHTALYWYRQSLGQGLEFLIYFQGNSAPDKSGLPSDRFSAERTGGSVSTLTIQRTQQEDSAVYLCASSPSRDYGYTFGSGTRLTVV.

In this sample, this clone turned up a few times. V and J are TRBV15 and TRBJ2-7, with TRBD1 matching over 10 bases. Germline assignment: CDR1 LNHNV and CDR2 YYDKDF (reference sequence). The length of the CDR3 is 13 residues. Losses at the gene ends were 5 bases for V and 5 bases for J; bases not matched to a gene: 3. The CDR3 DNA reads as TGTGCCACCAGCGCCGGGACAGGGGACGAGCAGTACTTC. Its protein is CATSAGTGDEQYF.

This clone was seen only a few times. The chain carries TRBV12-3 or TRBV12-4 and TRBJ2-5; D gene unclear. V was shortened by 5 bases and J by 3 bases, with 10 bases between the two germline ends. The CDR3 extends over 13 amino acids. The CDR3 DNA sequence: TGTGCCAGCAGTCGGACGGAGAAAGAGACCCAGTACTTC. It translates to CASSRTEKETQYF.

Ten or more counts support this clone. Since a much larger clone is just one base distant, this may be a read error. V is TRBV6-1 and J is TRBJ2-5, with 11 bases identical to TRBD2. This CDR3 is built from 16 residues. Germline CDR1 is MNHNS and CDR2 is SASEGT. The CDR3 DNA sequence: TGTGCCAGCACTTTGACTAGCGGGACTTCGCAAGAGACCCAGTGCTTC. This sequence encodes CASTLTSGTSQETQCF.

The CDR3 loop is CASWPGSGASRDETQYF. The CDR3, as DNA: TGTGCCAGCTGGCCGGGTAGCGGAGCTTCGAGAGATGAGACCCAGTACTTC. The rearrangement uses TRBV18 and TRBJ2-5; a weak D match, TRBD2 (6 bases). The length of the CDR3 is 17 residues. V was pared by 7 bases and J by 5 bases, with 26 bases between. The germline V gene has CDR1 KGHSH and CDR2 LQKENI.

This clone was seen at least ten times. This sequence joins TRBV28 and TRBJ2-1, with D perhaps TRBD1 (5 bases). The CDR3 is 13 residues long. V lost 7 bases, J lost 12 bases, and 19 bases lay in between. Germline V gene sequence: CDR1 MDHEN, CDR2 SYDVKM. In DNA form, the CDR3 reads TGTGCCAGCACCAACTTACAGGCAAGAGGGCAGTTCTTC. It specifies CASTNLQARGQFF.